These T cell receptor beta chains were read from a single sample in a study of Graves' ophthalmopathy and Graves' hyperthyroidism. TCRdb reprocessed the multiplex PCR reads via MiXCR and lists one record per CDR3 protein. Of over 150,000 distinct CDR3 sequences listed, less than 45% were seen once; the top ten hold under 6.5%. The sample was peripheral blood. These receptors were taken from a woman aged 35 to 49 with Graves' ophthalmopathy. CDR3s include the opening cysteine and the closing phenylalanine or tryptophan. A D gene is named only where the DNA matches it firmly. Only part of the rows carry a size: once, few, many, or a class if the clone is expanded.

V	D	J	size	CDR3	DNA
TRBV5-1	TRBD1	TRBJ1-2	-	CASSSDGTGLISF	TGCGCCAGCAGCTCCGATGGGACAGGGCTGATTTCCTTC
TRBV6-1	-	TRBJ2-5	-	CASSEGYRVAETQYF	TGTGCCAGCAGTGAAGGTTACAGGGTGGCAGAGACCCAGTACTTC
TRBV19	-	TRBJ2-2	many	CASSVQAQNTGELFF	TGTGCCAGTAGTGTGCAGGCACAGAACACCGGGGAGCTGTTTTTT
TRBV6-5	-	TRBJ2-7	many	CASSYGGIAYEQYF	TGTGCCAGCAGTTACGGGGGGATCGCCTACGAGCAGTACTTC
TRBV11-2	-	TRBJ2-5	many	CASSLVTQETQYF	TGTGCCAGCAGCTTAGTCACTCAAGAGACCCAGTACTTC
TRBV27	-	TRBJ1-3	many	CASSRGPGAGNTIYF	TGTGCCAGCAGTAGGGGCCCCGGCGCTGGAAACACCATATATTTT
TRBV2	TRBD1	TRBJ1-4	many	CASTRTGRNEKLFF	TGTGCCAGCACCAGGACAGGAAGGAATGAAAAACTGTTTTTT
TRBV5-5	TRBD2	TRBJ2-5	many	CASSLETSGSILKTQYF	TGTGCCAGCAGCTTGGAGACTAGCGGGAGTATTTTAAAGACCCAGTACTTC
TRBV20-1	TRBD1	TRBJ2-7	-	CSASRQGGYNEQYF	TGCAGTGCTAGCAGACAGGGGGGTTACAACGAGCAGTACTTC
TRBV6-5	TRBD1	TRBJ2-5	many	CASSYSRDRVGETQYF	TGTGCCAGCAGTTACTCAAGGGACAGGGTTGGAGAGACCCAGTACTTC
TRBV28	-	TRBJ1-2	many	CASSFALGANYGYTF	TGTGCCAGCAGTTTCGCTTTGGGGGCTAACTATGGCTACACCTTC
TRBV6-5	-	TRBJ1-1	many	CASTKGINTEAFF	TGTGCCAGCACTAAGGGGATAAACACTGAAGCTTTCTTT
TRBV29-1	-	TRBJ1-1	many	CSVGNTEAFF	TGCAGCGTTGGAAACACTGAAGCTTTCTTT
TRBV12-3/TRBV12-4	-	TRBJ1-2	many	CASSRSDYGYTF	TGTGCCAGCAGTCGTAGTGATTATGGCTACACCTTC
TRBV6-5	-	TRBJ1-6	many	CASRGDIVNSPLHF	TGTGCCAGCAGGGGGGACATCGTGAATTCACCCCTCCACTTT
TRBV6-1	-	TRBJ1-2	-	CASGSTGGNYGYTF	TGTGCCAGCGGATCCACTGGGGGTAACTATGGCTACACCTTC